The 5 T cell receptor beta chains below all came from one sample that was sequenced in a study of regulatory T cells in long-lasting Graves disease. Combining iRepertoire HTBI primers with Arm-PCR of CDR3 regions, the authors built TCR beta libraries. Each CDR3 protein gets one entry after TCRdb re-called the multiplex PCR reads with MiXCR. The sample lists approximately 400,000 distinct CDR3 sequences; 15% were seen once. Sample time point: newly diagnosed GD, antithyroid drugs for less than 3 months. The TCR library was made from RNA extracted from PBMCs. This sample also belongs to another study, concerning T cells in Graves' hyperthyroidism and ophthalmopathy.

Sequenced here: peripheral blood mononuclear cells (PBMCs), sampled at new diagnosis, from a patient treated with antithyroid drugs. The receptors were sampled from a woman in her thirties with Graves disease.

The gene calls are TRBV29-1 and TRBJ2-7; 10 nucleotides align to TRBD1. Germline assignment: CDR1 SQVTM and CDR2 ANQGSEA. After removal of 5 bases from V and 6 bases from J, the junction contained 13 bases not matched to a gene. There are 15 residues in the CDR3. CDR3: CSVQSVWGQGSEQYF. The CDR3 nucleotides read TGCAGCGTTCAGTCCGTGTGGGGACAGGGGAGCGAGCAGTACTTC.

This clonotype appeared a few times. The rearrangement uses TRBV19 and TRBJ1-5; D remains ambiguous. The CDR3 is 15 amino acids. The germline gives CDR1 LNHDA, CDR2 SQIVND (reference sequence). V lost 5 bases to trimming and J lost 4 bases, with 15 bases between them. CDR3: CASSPRSQQNQPQHF. In DNA, the CDR3 is TGTGCCAGTAGTCCCCGAAGCCAGCAAAATCAGCCCCAGCATTTT.

This clonotype has more than one count but fewer than ten. The V call is TRBV5-1, the J call TRBJ2-5; D gene uncertain. The CDR3 runs 14 residues. V shed 3 bases and J shed 5 bases, with 14 bases lying between them. Per germline, CDR1 SGHRS and CDR2 YFSETQ. As DNA, the CDR3 is TGCGCCAGCAGCTCCCACCCTTGGAAGGAGACCCAGTACTTC. This encodes CASSSHPWKETQYF.

This clonotype was observed many times. The V and J genes are TRBV27 and TRBJ1-5, with D possibly being TRBD1 (5 bases). Germline CDR1 is MNHEY and CDR2 is SMNVEV (reference sequence). V gave up 2 bases and J gave up 2 bases, with 16 bases separating them. The CDR3 runs 17 residues. The CDR3 DNA is TGTGCCAGCAGTTTAGAGGGTTCGGGGGTCGGCAATCAGCCCCAGCATTTT. Translated: CASSLEGSGVGNQPQHF.

This clonotype has at least ten counts. The chain has TRBV29-1 and TRBJ1-1, with D unresolved. The CDR3 spans 9 residues. The germline CDR1 and CDR2 sequences are SQVTM and ANQGSEA. V was cut by 2 bases and J by 11 bases, with 6 bases left in between. The CDR3: CSVENAAFF. CDR3 DNA sequence: TGCAGCGTTGAAAACGCGGCTTTCTTT.